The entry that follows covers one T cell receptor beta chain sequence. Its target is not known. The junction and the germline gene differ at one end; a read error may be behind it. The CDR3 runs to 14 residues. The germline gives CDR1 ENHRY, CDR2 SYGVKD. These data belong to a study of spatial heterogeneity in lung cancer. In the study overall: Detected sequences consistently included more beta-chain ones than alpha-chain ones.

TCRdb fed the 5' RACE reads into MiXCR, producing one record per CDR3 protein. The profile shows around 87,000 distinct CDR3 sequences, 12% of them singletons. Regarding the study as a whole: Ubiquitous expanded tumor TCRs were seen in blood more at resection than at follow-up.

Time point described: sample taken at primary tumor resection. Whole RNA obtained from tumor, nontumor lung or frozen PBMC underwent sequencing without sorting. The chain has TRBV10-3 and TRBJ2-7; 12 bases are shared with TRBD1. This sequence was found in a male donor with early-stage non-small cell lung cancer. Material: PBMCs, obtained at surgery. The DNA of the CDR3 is TGTGTCATCAGTCCGGGACAGGGGGCGCAGGAGCAGTACTTC. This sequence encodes CVISPGQGAQEQYF.